This TCR beta chain originates from a study of Graves' ophthalmopathy and Graves' hyperthyroidism (dated by TCRdb to the late 2010s). About the investigation overall: Peripheral blood was collected at initial diagnosis, prior to any treatment. Following sampling, methimazole starting at 30 mg daily was administered to hyperthyroidism patients, and high-dose intravenous methylprednisolone was administered to ophthalmopathy patients. In total, around 130 blood samples were TCR-sequenced: 40 to 45 ophthalmopathy, roughly 80 hyperthyroidism and approximately 17 hyperthyroidism-to-ophthalmopathy patients. To tell Graves' ophthalmopathy apart from Graves' hyperthyroidism, and to predict which patients would progress to ophthalmopathy, the study relied on TCR beta repertoire signatures. To explore V-J signatures that distinguish ophthalmopathy from hyperthyroidism, a discovery set of about 99 patients was enrolled, made up of approximately 45 with ophthalmopathy and fewer than 60 with stable hyperthyroidism. In roughly six hyperthyroidism patients, the T-cell repertoire of thyroid tissue was compared with the T-cell repertoire of blood. The independent validation cohort included about 19 hyperthyroidism patients plus 17 patients who later progressed from hyperthyroidism to ophthalmopathy. The paper as a whole reports these results and caveats: No statistical method was used to predetermine the sample size, and group allocation was not hidden from the investigators. Most expanded thyroid clonotypes with a frequency above 0.001 also appeared in blood, which suggests that blood repertoires may reflect the immune response in the thyroid. In validation, the model predicted ophthalmopathy progression with about 64% sensitivity and about 73% specificity; eleven to twelve predicted patients were CT-confirmed with GO in a median of approximately 6.5 months. In cross-validation, the 13-signature model distinguished ophthalmopathy from stable hyperthyroidism with 85% to 90% sensitivity and around 82% specificity, and in the test set the corresponding values were about 80% and 75%.

The CDR3 starts with the cysteine, ends with the phenylalanine, and has 12 residues. The retained sequence is limited to the CDR3, 36 bases, with the frame set at the first base. Trimming takes 7 bases from V and 0 bases from J, and the germline ends sit 10 bases apart. Reading the germline V gene (reference sequence) gives CDR1 DFQATT and CDR2 SNEGSKA. Ophthalmopathy patients had moderately to severely active disease, Clinical Activity Score of at least 3, NOSPECS grade of at least 4, and disease duration under 3 months. Patients were excluded if they had other autoimmune diseases, uncontrolled infections, pregnancy or lactation. Diagnosis was based on clinical symptoms, serum thyroxine, TRAb, thyroid ultrasound and orbital computed tomography. Using Ficoll-Paque density gradient centrifugation, PBMCs were isolated from 9 to 10 ml of fresh peripheral blood. Trizol reagent was used to extract the total RNA, and its quality was then checked on an Agilent 2100 Bioanalyzer.

For repertoire sequencing, TCR beta CDR3 regions were amplified from RNA transcripts. HTBI primers and the Qiagen OneStep RT-PCR kit were used in a first-round RT-PCR, which was followed by a second-round multiplex PCR, size selection and purification. Libraries were sequenced paired-end with 100 bp reads on an Illumina HiSeq2000. In the source study's methods: Reads were processed with SOAPnuke, discarding reads with adapters, uncalled bases, mean Phred below 15, or no exact constant-primer or identifier match. COPE v1.2.5 was used to merge high-quality paired reads. Clonotypes were defined as unique nucleotide sequences and were aligned to IMGT TRB V, D and J references using MiTCR v1.1. Only V-J combinations with frequency above 0.0001 were analysed, covering about 99% of repertoires. A TCR clonal expansion and chaos score per V-J combination was defined as the ratio of F50 clonal expansion to chaos observed in the TCRdist matrix. Welch's t-statistics and random forest were used to reduce the features to some 13 V-J combinations, which were then used as input to a naive Bayes classifier. The Morisita-Horn index was used to measure how similar the thyroid and blood repertoires were. Using fastp trimming at Q25 and MiXCR clonotype assembly, TCRdb reanalyzed the public sequencing data and kept in-frame beta chains. Records with the same CDR3 protein are collapsed into one entry carrying the most frequent genes and DNA. TCRdb, not the original authors, processed these V and J calls. The sample table contains hundreds of thousands of distinct CDR3 sequences; only one count was recorded for 45% to 55% of them. In total, the top ten clones hold less than 60% of the sample.

Many counts were recorded for this clonotype. Its antigen has not been determined. No base qualities exist here, and no much larger clone lies one base off it. The clonotype was recovered from an adult man with Graves' ophthalmopathy. The source material was peripheral blood. The chain links TRBV20-1 with TRBJ2-7; the D gene is perhaps TRBD1, on 5 matching bases. The DNA reads TGCAGTGGAACCGACAGCTCCTACGAGCAGTACTTC. The encoded protein is CSGTDSSYEQYF.